The clone carrying this TCR beta chain showed up just once. For each patient, 1 to 8 samples were obtained, pretreatment and on-treatment. These data originate in a study of PD-L1 blockade in urothelial cancer. Study information: Patients commenced atezolizumab in about 2014, and it was given at 1,200 mg intravenously every 3 weeks. Prior regimens of chemotherapy numbered 0 to 3 per patient.

This CDR3 has 15 residues. Germline CDR1 and CDR2: MNHNY and SVGAGI (reference sequence). V was trimmed by 6 bases and J by 8 bases, leaving 20 bases between them. Data came from immunoSEQ multiplex PCR; TCRdb stores just in-frame clones and leaves some out. Found here are 44,000 or so clones, more than 75% of them singletons; the top ten hold around 3.1%. J is TRBJ1-3 and V is TRBV6-6, with D tentatively TRBD1 (5 bases). The TCR originated in a man in his 70s with urothelial cancer. Here the sequenced sample was PBMCs, taken around atezolizumab (anti-PD-L1) treatment. The CDR3, as DNA: TGTGCCAGCAGGTCCGAACTTCCAAAAGGGGACACCATATATTTT. It specifies CASRSELPKGDTIYF.